This T cell receptor (beta chain) is drawn from a study of human T cells and chemical hapten exposure. About the research overall: How much TCR each sample yielded varied, mostly because pooled library volumes differed slightly.

From whole blood left unfractionated, total RNA was extracted. Notes on the study in general: DPC sensitization left the count of TCRs above 1 in 1000 unchanged.

This clonotype occurred many times. Its antigen remains unidentified. The library tagged individual cDNA molecules with unique molecular identifiers. Authors' processing steps: Samples held a median of roughly 100,000 TCRs, range roughly 20,000–700,000. TCRdb reprocessed the reads with MiXCR, giving one entry per CDR3 protein. TCRdb's processing, not the authors', yielded these V and J calls. The repertoire includes around 120,000 distinct CDR3 sequences, about 8.9% of them detected once, and 1.2% to 1.5% sits in the top ten. The CDR3 has 15 residues. Germline V lookup: CDR1 SGHRS, CDR2 YFSETQ. V dropped 0 bases and J dropped 7 bases, with 13 bases sitting between them.

The gene calls are TRBV5-1 and TRBJ1-4; D perhaps matches TRBD1 (5 bases). The specimen was whole blood. This sequence originates from a human donor in good health. Some clones in this sample may be carry-over from other donors' samples. Written as DNA, the CDR3 is TGCGCCAGCAGCTTGGGACTACAGGAAGGTGAAAAACTGTTTTTT. Translation: CASSLGLQEGEKLFF. Based on the CDR3 plus reference TRBV5-1 and TRBJ1-4, the full variable domain is KAGVTQTPRYLIKTRGQQVTLSCSPISGHRSVSWYQQTPGQGLQFLFEYFSETQRNKGNFPGRFSGRQFSNSRSEMNVSTLELGDSALYLCASSLGLQEGEKLFFGSGTQLSVL.